This T cell receptor (beta chain) was recorded in a study of CD8+ T cells in alopecia areata. There are 12 residues in the CDR3. CDR1 and CDR2 from the germline V gene are PRHDT and FYEKMQ (reference sequence). V was trimmed by 6 bases and J by 6 bases, leaving 12 bases between them. Extracted RNA was reverse transcribed into cDNA, the sequencing template. The assay was immunoSEQ multiplex PCR, and TCRdb's table has in-frame clones only and misses some. This sample has 190,000 or so clones, with around 50% found just once. Treatment of the sample: oral pan-JAK inhibitor, 5-10 mg twice daily. Sample: CD8+ T cells sorted from blood, taken at week 24, from a patient treated with tofacitinib. This sequence joins TRBV13 and TRBJ2-7; no clear D. The sequence derives from a human donor with alopecia areata. The CDR3 sequence: CASSPPTGEQYF. Written as DNA, the CDR3 is TGTGCCAGCAGTCCTCCGACGGGCGAGCAGTACTTC.